These 13 T cell receptor beta chains came from one sample sequenced in a study of shared clonotypes between healthy human individuals (dated by TCRdb to 2020 to 2021). For the CD8 naive samples, CD45RO-negative cells were positively selected for CCR7, yielding a CD45RA+CCR7+ population from which TemRA cells were excluded. Preparation of the library involved the immunoSEQ multiplex PCR assay. The table comes from immuneACCESS by way of TCRdb, which keeps in-frame sequences with V and J called. Part of the clones is missing from these tables; in studies checked, under half for an unresolved V gene and the rest for unknown reasons. For this sample the table gives just over 2,000,000 clones, of which about 95% were detected only once. Approximately 1.2% of the sample rests with the top ten. The specimen sequenced was naive CD8+ T cells sorted from blood. The meaning of the sample's cell subset or site label: CD45RA+CCR7+. All receptors come from a man between 18 and 35 years old in good health.

This clone was detected once. In DNA, the CDR3 is TGTGCCAGCAGTGACTTGGCGGGGGGGCTAAGCGAGCAGTACTTC. Protein product: CASSDLAGGLSEQYF. The chain uses TRBV6-1 and TRBJ2-7, with 9 positions matching TRBD2. V gave up 3 bases and J gave up 6 bases; unmatched junction bases: 9. Per the germline V gene, CDR1 is MNHNS and CDR2 is SASEGT. The CDR3 totals 15 residues.

The chain uses TRBV7-9 and TRBJ1-1; perhaps TRBD1 as D (6 bases). The CDR3 contains 15 residues. V lost 2 bases, J lost 4 bases, and 14 bases lay in between. Germline CDR1 is SEHNR and CDR2 is FQNEAQ (reference sequence). The CDR3 protein is CASSLILGAPTEAFF. In nucleotides, the CDR3 is TGTGCCAGCAGCTTAATTTTGGGGGCGCCCACTGAAGCTTTCTTT.

The V gene is TRBV10-3, the J gene TRBJ2-1; 9 bases line up with TRBD2. The CDR3 covers 16 residues. Germline-derived CDR1 and CDR2 are ENHRY and SYGVKD. The J segment lost 7 bases and the V segment lost 3 bases, leaving 10 bases of the junction unmatched. The CDR3 bases are TGTGCCATCAGTGATGGAATGGGGACTAGCTGGAATGAGCAGTTCTTC. This codes for CAISDGMGTSWNEQFF.

Comment on this clone: The same CDR3 arises from other DNA sequences in this sample as well. The chain links TRBV19 to TRBJ2-7; 10 bases align to TRBD2. Germline loops: CDR1 LNHDA, CDR2 SQIVND (reference sequence). The trim removed 1 base at V and 2 bases at J, leaving 2 bases unmatched. The CDR3 spans 15 residues. CDR3 in amino acids: CASSIGLAGAYEQYF. CDR3 bases: TGTGCCAGTAGTATAGGGCTAGCGGGGGCCTACGAGCAGTACTTC. The full variable domain, completed using reference TRBV19 and TRBJ2-7, is DGGITQSPKYLFRKEGQNVTLSCEQNLNHDAMYWYRQDPGQGLRLIYYSQIVNDFQKGDIAEGYSVSREKKESFPLTVTSAQKNPTAFYLCASSIGLAGAYEQYFGPGTRLTVT.

The chain employs TRBV9 and TRBJ1-4, with 7 bases aligning to TRBD1. V gave up 2 bases and J gave up 0 bases; unmatched junction bases: 10. The CDR3 consists of 18 residues. The V gene's germline CDR1 is SGDLS and CDR2 YYNGEE. The CDR3: CASSVSVDRDATNEKLFF. The DNA of the CDR3 is TGTGCCAGCAGCGTTAGCGTTGACAGGGACGCAACTAATGAAAAACTGTTTTTT.

This chain uses TRBV6-4 with TRBJ2-5, with 14 bases lining up with TRBD2. Unmatched junction bases numbered 10, after V lost 2 bases and J lost 2 bases. This CDR3 is built from 19 residues. CDR1 and CDR2 (germline): MRHNA, SNTAGT. CDR3 sequence (DNA): TGTGCCAGCAGTGACCCCAGACTAGCGGGGGGGCCGTCGCAAGAGACCCAGTACTTC. Its protein is CASSDPRLAGGPSQETQYF.

The chain recombines TRBV4-1 with TRBJ2-2, with TRBD2 matching over 7 bases. From germline, CDR1 is MGHRA and CDR2 YSYEKL. The CDR3 totals 15 residues. With V trimmed by 3 bases and J by 5 bases, 6 bases remained unmatched. CDR3 DNA: TGCGCCAGCAGCCATCCCTGGCGGGGGACCGGGGAGCTGTTTTTT. Its protein is CASSHPWRGTGELFF.

The chain combines TRBV2 with TRBJ2-5; weak D call: TRBD1 (5 bases). The V gene lost 2 bases and the J gene lost 2 bases, with 12 bases spanning the gap. The CDR3 is made up of 15 amino acids. Germline V CDR1 and CDR2: SNHLY, FYNNEI. The chain's CDR3 is CASSETAGRQETQYF. CDR3 DNA: TGTGCCAGCAGTGAAACGGCAGGGCGGCAAGAGACCCAGTACTTC.

V usage is TRBV19 and J usage is TRBJ2-3; D ambiguous. The CDR3 runs 15 residues. The germline V and J ends were trimmed by 3 bases and 1 base, with 11 bases remaining between them. Germline-derived CDR1 and CDR2 are LNHDA and SQIVND (reference sequence). CDR3 sequence: CASSIYFAGTDTQYF. As DNA, the CDR3 is TGTGCCAGTAGTATTTACTTCGCAGGCACAGATACGCAGTATTTT.

The gene calls are TRBV27 and TRBJ2-7; D not certain. CDR1 MNHEY and CDR2 SMNVEV come from the germline V gene (reference sequence). V was pared by 3 bases and J by 0 bases, with 9 bases between. The CDR3 spans 14 residues. The CDR3 nucleotides are TGTGCCAGCAGTTTTGGAGAGAGCTCCTACGAGCAGTACTTC. This sequence encodes CASSFGESSYEQYF.

This chain joins TRBV11-2 and TRBJ2-3; D uncertain. The germline V gene has CDR1 SGHAT and CDR2 FQNNGV. V dropped 1 base and J dropped 2 bases, with 16 bases sitting between them. The CDR3 loop spans 17 amino acids. CDR3 DNA: TGTGCCAGCAGCTTAGCAGTTCATAAGACCTACACAGATACGCAGTATTTT. It yields the protein CASSLAVHKTYTDTQYF.

In its sample, this clone was seen once. The CDR3 protein is CASSSTGRRYEQYF. The DNA for the CDR3 is TGTGCCAGCAGCTCGACAGGGAGGCGTTACGAGCAGTACTTC. This chain joins TRBV7-2 and TRBJ2-7, with D perhaps matching TRBD1 (7 bases). Trimming took off 4 bases at V and 4 bases at J, with 14 bases between the two ends. Germline assignment: CDR1 SGHTA and CDR2 FQGNSA. CDR3 length equals 14 residues. Full variable domain (outside the CDR3, taken from reference TRBV7-2 and TRBJ2-7): GAGVSQSPSNKVTEKGKDVELRCDPISGHTALYWYRQSLGQGLEFLIYFQGNSAPDKSGLPSDRFSAERTGGSVSTLTIQRTQQEDSAVYLCASSSTGRRYEQYFGPGTRLTVT.

V gene TRBV30 combines with J gene TRBJ2-7; 9 bases map to TRBD1. Per germline, CDR1 GTSNPN and CDR2 SVGIG (reference sequence). V trimming: 3 bases; J trimming: 4 bases; junction bases outside the gene matches: 10. This CDR3 has 15 residues. CDR3 coding DNA: TGTGCCTGGAGCGCAAAGGGGACAGGGCTTTACGAGCAGTACTTC. It translates to CAWSAKGTGLYEQYF.